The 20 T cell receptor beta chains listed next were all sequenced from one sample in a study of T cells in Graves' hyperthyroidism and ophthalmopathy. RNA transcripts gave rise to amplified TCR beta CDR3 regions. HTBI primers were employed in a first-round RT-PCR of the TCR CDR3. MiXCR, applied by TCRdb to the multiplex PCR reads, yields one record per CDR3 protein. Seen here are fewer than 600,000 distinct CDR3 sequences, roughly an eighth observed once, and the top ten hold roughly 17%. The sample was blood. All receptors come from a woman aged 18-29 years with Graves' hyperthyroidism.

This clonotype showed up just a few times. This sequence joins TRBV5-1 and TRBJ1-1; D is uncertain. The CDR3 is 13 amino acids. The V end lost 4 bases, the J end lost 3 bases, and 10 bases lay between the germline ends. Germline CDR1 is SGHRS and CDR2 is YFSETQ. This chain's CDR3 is CASSRLGDTEAFF. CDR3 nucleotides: TGCGCCAGCAGCCGGTTGGGTGACACTGAAGCTTTCTTT.

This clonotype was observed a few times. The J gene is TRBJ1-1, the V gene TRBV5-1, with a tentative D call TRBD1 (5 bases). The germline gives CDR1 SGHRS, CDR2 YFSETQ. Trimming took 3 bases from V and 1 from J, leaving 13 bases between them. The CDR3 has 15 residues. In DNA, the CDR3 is TGCGCCAGCAGCTGGGTGGGACTTCAGAACACTGAAGCTTTCTTT. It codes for CASSWVGLQNTEAFF.

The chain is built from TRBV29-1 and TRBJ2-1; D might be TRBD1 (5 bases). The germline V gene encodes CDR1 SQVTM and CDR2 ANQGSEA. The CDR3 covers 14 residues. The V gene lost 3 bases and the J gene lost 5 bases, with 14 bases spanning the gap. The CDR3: CSVEMWTRNNEQFF. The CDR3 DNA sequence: TGCAGCGTTGAGATGTGGACACGGAACAATGAGCAGTTCTTC.

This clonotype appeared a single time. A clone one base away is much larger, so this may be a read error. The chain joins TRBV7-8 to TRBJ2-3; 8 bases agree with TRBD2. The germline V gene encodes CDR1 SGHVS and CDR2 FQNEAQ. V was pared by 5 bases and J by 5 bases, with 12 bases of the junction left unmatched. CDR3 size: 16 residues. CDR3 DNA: TGTGCCAGCAGCCAAGACCCCGGGAGGGCGATAGATACGCAGTATTTT. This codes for CASSQDPGRAIDTQYF.

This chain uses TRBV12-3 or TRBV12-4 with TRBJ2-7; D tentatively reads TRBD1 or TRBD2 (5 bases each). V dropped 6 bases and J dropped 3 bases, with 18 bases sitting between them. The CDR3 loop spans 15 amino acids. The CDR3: CASSQHRDLNYEQYF. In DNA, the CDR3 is TGTGCCAGCAGCCAACACCGGGACCTCAACTACGAGCAGTACTTC.

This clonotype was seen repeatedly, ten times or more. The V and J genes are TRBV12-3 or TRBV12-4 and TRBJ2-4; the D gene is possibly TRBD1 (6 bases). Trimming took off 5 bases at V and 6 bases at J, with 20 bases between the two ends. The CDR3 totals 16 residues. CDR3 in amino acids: CASSTPSGVRTNIQYF. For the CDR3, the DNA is TGTGCCAGCAGTACGCCGTCAGGGGTGCGAACAAACATTCAGTACTTC.

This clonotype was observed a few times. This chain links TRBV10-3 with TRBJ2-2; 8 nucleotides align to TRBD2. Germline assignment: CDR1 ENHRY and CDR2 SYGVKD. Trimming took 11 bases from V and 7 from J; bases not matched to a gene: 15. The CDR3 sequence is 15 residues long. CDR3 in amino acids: CASAGREGRNGELFF. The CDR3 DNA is TGTGCCTCAGCGGGACGGGAGGGCCGGAACGGGGAGCTGTTTTTT.

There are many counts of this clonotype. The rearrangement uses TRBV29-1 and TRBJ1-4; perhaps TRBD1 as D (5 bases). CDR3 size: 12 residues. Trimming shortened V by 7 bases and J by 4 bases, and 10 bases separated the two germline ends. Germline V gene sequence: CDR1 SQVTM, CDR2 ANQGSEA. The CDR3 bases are TGCAGCGGCCGGGGCGGTAATGAAAAACTGTTTTTT. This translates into CSGRGGNEKLFF.

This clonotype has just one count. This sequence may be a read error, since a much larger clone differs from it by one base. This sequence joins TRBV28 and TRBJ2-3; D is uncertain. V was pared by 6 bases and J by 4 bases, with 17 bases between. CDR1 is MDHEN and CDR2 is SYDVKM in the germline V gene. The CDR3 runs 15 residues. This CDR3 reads CASRDGWTSADTQYF. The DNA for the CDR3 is TGTGCCAGCAGGGACGGCTGGACCAGCGCAGATACGCAGTATTTT. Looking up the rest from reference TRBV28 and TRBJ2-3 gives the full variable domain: DVKVTQSSRYLVKRTGEKVFLECVQDMDHENMFWYRQDPGLGLRLIYFSYDVKMKEKGDIPEGYSVSREKKERFSLILESASTNQTSMYLCASRDGWTSADTQYFGPGTRLTVL.

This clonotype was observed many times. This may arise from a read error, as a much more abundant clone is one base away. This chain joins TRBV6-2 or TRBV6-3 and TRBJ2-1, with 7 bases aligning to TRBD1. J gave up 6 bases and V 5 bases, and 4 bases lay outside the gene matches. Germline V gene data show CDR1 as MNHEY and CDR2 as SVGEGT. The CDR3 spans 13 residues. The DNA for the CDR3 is TGTGCCAGCAGTCCGGGACAGACCAATGAGCAGTTCTTC. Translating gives CASSPGQTNEQFF.

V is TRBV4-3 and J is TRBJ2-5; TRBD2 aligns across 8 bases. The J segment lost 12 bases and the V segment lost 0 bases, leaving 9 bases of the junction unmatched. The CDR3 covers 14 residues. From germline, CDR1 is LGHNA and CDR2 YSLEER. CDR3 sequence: CASSQDGLARGEYF. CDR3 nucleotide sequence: TGCGCCAGCAGCCAAGACGGACTAGCAAGGGGGGAGTACTTC.

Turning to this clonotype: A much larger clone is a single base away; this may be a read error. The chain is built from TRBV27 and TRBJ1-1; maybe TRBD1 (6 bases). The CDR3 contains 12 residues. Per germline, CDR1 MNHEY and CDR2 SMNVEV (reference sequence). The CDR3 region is CPSSFGGSEAFF. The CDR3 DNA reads TGTCCCAGCAGTTTCGGGGGCTCTGAAGCTTTCTTT.

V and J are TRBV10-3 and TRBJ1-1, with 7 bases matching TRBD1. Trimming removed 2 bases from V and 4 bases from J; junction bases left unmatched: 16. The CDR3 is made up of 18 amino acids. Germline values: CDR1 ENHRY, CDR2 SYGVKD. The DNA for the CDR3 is TGTGCCATCAGTGAGCCGCGACAGGGCCAGCCGTTCGCCACTGAAGCTTTCTTT. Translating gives CAISEPRQGQPFATEAFF.

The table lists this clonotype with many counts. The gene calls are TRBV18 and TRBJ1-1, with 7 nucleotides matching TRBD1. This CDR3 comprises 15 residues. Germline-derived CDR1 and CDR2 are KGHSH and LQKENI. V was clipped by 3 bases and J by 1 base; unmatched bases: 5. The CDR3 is CASSPNQGENTEAFF. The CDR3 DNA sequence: TGTGCCAGCTCACCTAATCAGGGGGAGAACACTGAAGCTTTCTTT.

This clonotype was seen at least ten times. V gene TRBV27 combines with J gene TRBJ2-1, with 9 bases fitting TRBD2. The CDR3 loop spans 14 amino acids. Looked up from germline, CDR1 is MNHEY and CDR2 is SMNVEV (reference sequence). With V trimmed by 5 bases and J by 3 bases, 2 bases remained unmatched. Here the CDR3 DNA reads TGTGCCAGCAGTGCGACTAGCGGCTACAATGAGCAGTTCTTC. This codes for CASSATSGYNEQFF.

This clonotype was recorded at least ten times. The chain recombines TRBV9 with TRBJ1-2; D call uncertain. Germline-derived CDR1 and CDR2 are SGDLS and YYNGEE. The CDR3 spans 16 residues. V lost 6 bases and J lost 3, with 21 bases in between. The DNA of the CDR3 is TGTGCCAGCACCCCACGAGATGGAGGCCGCTACTATGGCTACACCTTC. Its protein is CASTPRDGGRYYGYTF.

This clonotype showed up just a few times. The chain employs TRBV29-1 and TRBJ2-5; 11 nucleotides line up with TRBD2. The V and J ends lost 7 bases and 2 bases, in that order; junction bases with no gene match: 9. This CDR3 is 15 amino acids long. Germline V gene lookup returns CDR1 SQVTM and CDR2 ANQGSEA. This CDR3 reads CSADTSGRRQETQYF. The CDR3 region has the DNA TGCAGCGCCGACACTAGCGGGAGACGGCAAGAGACCCAGTACTTC.

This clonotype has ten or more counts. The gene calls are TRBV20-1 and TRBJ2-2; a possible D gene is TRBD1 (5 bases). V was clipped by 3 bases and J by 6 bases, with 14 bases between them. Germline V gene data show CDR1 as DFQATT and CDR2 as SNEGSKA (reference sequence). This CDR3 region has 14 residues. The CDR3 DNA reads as TGCAGTGCTAGTCGGGCAGGGTTCCCCGGGGAGCTGTTTTTT. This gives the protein CSASRAGFPGELFF.

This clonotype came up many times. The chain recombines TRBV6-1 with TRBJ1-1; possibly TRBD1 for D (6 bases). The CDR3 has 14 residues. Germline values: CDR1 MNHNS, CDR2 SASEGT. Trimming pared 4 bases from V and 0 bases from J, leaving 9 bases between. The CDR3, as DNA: TGTGCCAGCAGTGTTTGGACAGTGAACACTGAAGCTTTCTTT. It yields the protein CASSVWTVNTEAFF.

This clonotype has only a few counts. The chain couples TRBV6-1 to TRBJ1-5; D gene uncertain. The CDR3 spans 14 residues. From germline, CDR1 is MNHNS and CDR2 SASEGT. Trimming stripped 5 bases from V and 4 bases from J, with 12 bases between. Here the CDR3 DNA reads TGTGCCAGCAGTAGGTCCCCGAAGAATCAGCCCCAGCATTTT. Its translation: CASSRSPKNQPQHF.